The T cell receptor (beta chain) described here comes from a study of OX40 agonist ivuxolimab in advanced cancers. Method: immunoSEQ multiplex PCR; TCRdb's copy keeps in-frame clones and lacks some. The table has about 90,000 clones, about nine tenths seen once; the top ten hold about 0.35%. V was pared by 7 bases and J by 6 bases, with 4 bases of the junction left unmatched. This CDR3 is 13 amino acids long. Germline CDR1 is SGHVS and CDR2 is FQNEAQ. The clonotype was recovered from an adult with an advanced solid tumor such as melanoma, head and neck, liver or kidney cancer. The rearrangement joins TRBV7-8 to TRBJ2-2, with 8 bases fitting TRBD2. The sequencing here drew on CD4+ or CD8+ T cells sorted from blood, taken in a trial of the OX40 agonist ivuxolimab. DNA for the CDR3: TGTGCCAGCACCCATAGCGGGGCCGGGGAGCTGTTTTTT. As protein: CASTHSGAGELFF. Filled out from reference TRBV7-8 and TRBJ2-2, the complete variable domain reads GAGVSQSPRYKVAKRGQDVALRCDPISGHVSLFWYQQALGQGPEFLTYFQNEAQLDKSGLPSDRFFAERPEGSVSTLKIQRTQQEDSAVYLCASTHSGAGELFFGEGSRLTVL.